These T cell receptor beta chains were read from a single sample in a study of blood T cells in healthy people across ages. From the 5' RACE reads, TCRdb called clonotypes with MiXCR, one entry per CDR3 protein. Among about 640,000 distinct CDR3 sequences listed, approximately 50% were seen once. Sequenced sample: blood. These receptors were collected from a man in his sixties in good health. The CDR3 runs from the conserved cysteine through the conserved F or W.

j_call cdr3_length v_call cdr3_aa
TRBJ1-2 13 TRBV3-1 CASSQGGLGGYTF
TRBJ1-1 15 TRBV29-1 CSVSPPNLGWTEAFF
TRBJ1-4 15 TRBV7-9 CASSRLADPGEKLFF
TRBJ2-7 14 TRBV6-1 CASQGAGSLFEQYF
TRBJ1-5 15 TRBV5-1 CASRRTGEGNQPQHF
TRBJ2-1 10 TRBV29-1 CSGGDDEQFF
TRBJ1-6 15 TRBV5-1 CASSLGGQDAEPLHF
TRBJ2-7 12 TRBV20-1 CSARDRGFEQYF
TRBJ2-1 15 TRBV29-1 CSVHRDRVRDNEQFF
TRBJ1-2 14 TRBV5-1 CASSLGIANYGYTF
TRBJ2-1 16 TRBV20-1 CSAPVPTGSSYNEQFF
TRBJ2-1 15 TRBV5-5 CASSPRDRGGNEQFF
TRBJ2-5 15 TRBV6-2/TRBV6-3 CASSLLVAGQETQYF
TRBJ2-1 17 TRBV7-9 CASSLRGGESSYNEQFF
TRBJ2-1 14 TRBV20-1 CSARVRISAREQFF
TRBJ2-2 16 TRBV25-1 CASSGAGGPDTGELFF
TRBJ2-7 15 TRBV6-5 CASSSPGRQAYEQYF
TRBJ1-1 13 TRBV5-5 CASSRRDNTEAFF
TRBJ1-1 14 TRBV27 CASSLNRVDTEAFF
TRBJ1-2 14 TRBV24-1 CATSETGPGYGYTF
TRBJ2-5 16 TRBV13 CASSLVAGGDYNEQYF
TRBJ2-7 15 TRBV6-5 CASSGVTTGTYEQYF
TRBJ2-5 15 TRBV6-5 CASKTAGGAWETQYF
TRBJ2-5 13 TRBV10-1 CASSESGKETQYF
TRBJ2-1 15 TRBV3-1 CASSQPWRGDNEQFF
TRBJ2-4 15 TRBV11-2 CASSSRQGSKNIQYF
TRBJ2-5 16 TRBV12-3/TRBV12-4 CASSPGTGSNWETQYF
TRBJ2-3 13 TRBV15 CATLLAGGDTQYF
TRBJ2-3 16 TRBV5-1 CASSSGTEPRADTQYF
TRBJ1-2 15 TRBV29-1 CSVGEPGQGKGGYTF
TRBJ2-5 16 TRBV5-5 CASSLELASGGFEQYF
TRBJ2-5 13 TRBV7-2 CASSLTTRETQYF
TRBJ2-6 11 TRBV20-1 CSALGQDVLTF
TRBJ1-2 15 TRBV9 CASSVADRGNYGYTF
TRBJ2-5 13 TRBV28 CASASGGVETQYF